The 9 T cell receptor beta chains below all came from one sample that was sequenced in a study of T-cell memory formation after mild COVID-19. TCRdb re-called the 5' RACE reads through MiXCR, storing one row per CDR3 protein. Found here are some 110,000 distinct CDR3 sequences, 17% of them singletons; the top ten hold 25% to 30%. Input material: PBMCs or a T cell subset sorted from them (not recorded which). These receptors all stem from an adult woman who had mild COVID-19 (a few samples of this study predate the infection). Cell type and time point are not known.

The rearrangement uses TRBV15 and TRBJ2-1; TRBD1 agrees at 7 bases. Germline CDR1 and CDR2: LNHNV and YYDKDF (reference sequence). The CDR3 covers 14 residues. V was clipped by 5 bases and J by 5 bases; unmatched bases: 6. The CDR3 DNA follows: TGTGCCACCAGCGCCAAGACAGGGCACAATGAGCAGTTCTTC. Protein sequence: CATSAKTGHNEQFF. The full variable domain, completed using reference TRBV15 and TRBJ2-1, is DAMVIQNPRYQVTQFGKPVTLSCSQTLNHNVMYWYQQKSSQAPKLLFHYYDKDFNNEADTPDNFQSRRPNTSFCFLDIRSPGLGDTAMYLCATSAKTGHNEQFFGPGTRLTVL.

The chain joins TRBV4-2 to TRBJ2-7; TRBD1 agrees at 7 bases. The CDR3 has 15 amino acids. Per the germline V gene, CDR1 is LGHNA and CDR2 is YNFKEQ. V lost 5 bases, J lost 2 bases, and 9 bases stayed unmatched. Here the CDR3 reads CASSSGTEEAYEQYF. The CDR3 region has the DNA TGTGCCAGCAGCTCCGGGACAGAGGAGGCCTACGAGCAGTACTTC.

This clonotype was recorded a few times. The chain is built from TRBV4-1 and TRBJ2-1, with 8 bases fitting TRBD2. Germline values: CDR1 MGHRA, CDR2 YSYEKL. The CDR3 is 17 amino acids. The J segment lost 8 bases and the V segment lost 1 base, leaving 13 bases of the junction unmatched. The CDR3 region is CASSQGRGTSVGDEQFF. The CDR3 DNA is TGCGCCAGCAGCCAAGGAAGGGGGACTAGTGTCGGCGATGAGCAGTTCTTC.

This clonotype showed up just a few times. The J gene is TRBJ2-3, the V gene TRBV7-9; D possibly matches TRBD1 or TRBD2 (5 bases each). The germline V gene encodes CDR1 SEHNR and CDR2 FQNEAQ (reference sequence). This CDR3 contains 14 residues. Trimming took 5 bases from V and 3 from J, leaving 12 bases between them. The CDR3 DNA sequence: TGTGCCAGCAGCCTCCTGGGGGAGACAGATACGCAGTATTTT. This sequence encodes CASSLLGETDTQYF.

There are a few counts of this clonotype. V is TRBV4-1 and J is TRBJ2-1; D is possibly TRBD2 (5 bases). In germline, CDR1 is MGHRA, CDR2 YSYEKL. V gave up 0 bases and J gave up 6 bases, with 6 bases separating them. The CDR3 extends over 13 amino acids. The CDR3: CASSQEGSNEQFF. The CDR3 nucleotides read TGCGCCAGCAGCCAAGAAGGGAGCAATGAGCAGTTCTTC.

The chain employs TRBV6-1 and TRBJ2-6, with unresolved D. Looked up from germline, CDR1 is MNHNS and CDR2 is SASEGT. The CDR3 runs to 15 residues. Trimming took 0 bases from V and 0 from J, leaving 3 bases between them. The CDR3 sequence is CASSEAGSGANVLTF. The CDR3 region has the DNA TGTGCCAGCAGTGAAGCTGGCTCTGGGGCCAACGTCCTGACTTTC.

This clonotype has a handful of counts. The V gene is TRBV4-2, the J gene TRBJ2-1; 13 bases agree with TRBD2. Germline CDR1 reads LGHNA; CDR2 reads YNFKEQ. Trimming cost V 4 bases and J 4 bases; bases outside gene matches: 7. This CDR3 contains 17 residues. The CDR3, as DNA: TGTGCCAGCAGCCGCCCAGGGACTAGCGGGAAATACAATGAGCAGTTCTTC. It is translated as CASSRPGTSGKYNEQFF.

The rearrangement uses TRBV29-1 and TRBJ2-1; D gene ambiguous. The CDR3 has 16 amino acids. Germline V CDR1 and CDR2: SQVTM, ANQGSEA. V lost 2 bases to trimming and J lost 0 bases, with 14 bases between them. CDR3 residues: CSVEFLSLSSYNEQFF. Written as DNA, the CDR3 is TGCAGCGTTGAATTCCTGTCGCTGAGCTCCTACAATGAGCAGTTCTTC.

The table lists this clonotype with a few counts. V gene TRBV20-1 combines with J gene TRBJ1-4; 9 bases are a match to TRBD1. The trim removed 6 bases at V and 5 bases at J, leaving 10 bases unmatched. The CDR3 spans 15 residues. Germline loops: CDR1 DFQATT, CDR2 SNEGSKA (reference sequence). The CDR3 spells CSAKRPGQGNEKLFF. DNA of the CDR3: TGCAGTGCCAAAAGACCGGGACAGGGCAATGAAAAACTGTTTTTT.